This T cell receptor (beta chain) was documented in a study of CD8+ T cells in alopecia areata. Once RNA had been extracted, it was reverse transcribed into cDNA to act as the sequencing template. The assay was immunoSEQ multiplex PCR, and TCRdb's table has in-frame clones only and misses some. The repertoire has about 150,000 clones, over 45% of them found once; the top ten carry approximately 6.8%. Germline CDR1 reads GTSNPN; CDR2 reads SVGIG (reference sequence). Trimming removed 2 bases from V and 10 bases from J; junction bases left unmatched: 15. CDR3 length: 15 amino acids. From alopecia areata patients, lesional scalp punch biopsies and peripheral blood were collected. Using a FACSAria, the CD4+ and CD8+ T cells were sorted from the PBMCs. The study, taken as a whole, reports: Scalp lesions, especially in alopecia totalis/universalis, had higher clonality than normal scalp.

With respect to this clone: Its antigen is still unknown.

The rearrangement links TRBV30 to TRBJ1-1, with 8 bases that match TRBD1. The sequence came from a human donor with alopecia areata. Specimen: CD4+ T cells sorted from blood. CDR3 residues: CAWSYWDRTSGVAFF. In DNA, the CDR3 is TGTGCCTGGAGTTACTGGGACAGGACCTCAGGCGTAGCTTTCTTT.